The 30 T cell receptor beta chains reported below all come from one sample, sequenced in a study of Graves' ophthalmopathy and Graves' hyperthyroidism. TCR beta CDR3 regions were amplified from RNA transcripts. Second-round multiplex PCR followed a first-round RT-PCR using HTBI primers. TCRdb processed the multiplex PCR reads anew with MiXCR; each CDR3 protein has one entry. The table lists 500,000 to 600,000 distinct CDR3 sequences, about 35% of them singletons, with 4% to 5% in the top ten. The source material was peripheral blood or thyroid tissue (not recorded which). These receptors were collected from an adult man with Graves' hyperthyroidism.

This clonotype was counted once. This clone may be a read error of a much larger clone one base away. The chain joins TRBV7-9 to TRBJ1-4, with D possibly TRBD1 on 5 matching bases. The CDR3 contains 15 residues. Germline V lookup: CDR1 SEHNR, CDR2 FQNEAQ (reference sequence). CDR3 bases: TGCGCCAGCAGCGGTACAGGAACAACTAATAAAAAACTGTTTTTT. Its protein product is CASSGTGTTNKKLFF. Full variable domain (missing parts from reference TRBV7-9 and TRBJ1-4): DTGVSQNPRHKITKRGQNVTFRCDPISEHNRLYWYRQTLGQGPEFLTYFQNEAQLEKSRLLSDRFSAERPKGSFSTLEIQRTEQGDSAMYLCASSGTGTTNKKLFFGSGTQLSVL.

To note about this clonotype: This may stem from a read error, because a much larger clone lies one nucleotide away. The chain has TRBV19 and TRBJ2-7; D may match TRBD1 or TRBD2 (7 bases each). The germline gives CDR1 LNHDA, CDR2 SQIVND (reference sequence). V was shortened by 1 base and J by 3 bases, with 13 bases between the two germline ends. The CDR3 extends over 15 amino acids. The CDR3 DNA reads as TGTGCCAGTAGTATAGTGGCCAGGGGGGGCTACGAGCAGTACTTC. Amino acid sequence: CASSIVARGGYEQYF.

At least ten counts were recorded for this clonotype. CDR3 region: CASSSAGSYEQYF. The CDR3 DNA reads TGTGCCAGCAGCTCAGCAGGGAGTTACGAGCAGTACTTC. The V call is TRBV7-9, the J call TRBJ2-7, with D perhaps matching TRBD1 or TRBD2 (5 bases each). CDR3 length: 13 amino acids. Germline CDR1 reads SEHNR; CDR2 reads FQNEAQ (reference sequence). V lost 4 bases, J lost 4 bases, and 11 bases lay in between.

In this sample, this clonotype turned up many times. The chain employs TRBV13 and TRBJ2-7, with TRBD2 matching 11 bases. V was clipped by 5 bases and J by 5 bases; unmatched bases: 8. This CDR3 has 15 residues. In germline, CDR1 is PRHDT, CDR2 FYEKMQ (reference sequence). The CDR3 region has the DNA TGTGCCAGCAGCGCAACTAGCGGGAGAGGGCACGAGCAGTACTTC. Translation: CASSATSGRGHEQYF.

Turning to this clonotype: Mismatch with germline at one junction end may stem from a read error. The gene calls are TRBV7-8 and TRBJ2-5, with D hard to call. Germline assignment: CDR1 SGHVS and CDR2 FQNEAQ. The length of the CDR3 is 16 residues. This CDR3 reads CASSLESQTNQETQYF. In DNA, the CDR3 is TGTGCCAGCAGCTTAGAATCACAGACCAACCAGGAGACCCAGTACTTC.

The genes are TRBV7-9 and TRBJ1-1, with 8 bases matching TRBD1. The germline gives CDR1 SEHNR, CDR2 FQNEAQ (reference sequence). The CDR3 length is 16 residues. Trimming at V came to 4 bases and at J to 5 bases, leaving 12 bases not matched to a gene. CDR3 bases: TGTGCCAGCAGCTCAACGACAGGGGCGGGGAAGACTGAAGCTTTCTTT. Its translation is CASSSTTGAGKTEAFF.

This clonotype occurred many times. V and J are TRBV19 and TRBJ2-2; D unclear. The CDR3 extends over 17 amino acids. The ends were cut back, 3 bases at V and 3 bases at J, with 17 bases in the middle. CDR1 and CDR2 from the germline V gene are LNHDA and SQIVND (reference sequence). CDR3 sequence: CASSMRLLGTYTGELFF. Here the CDR3 DNA reads TGTGCCAGTAGTATGAGGTTGCTAGGAACCTACACCGGGGAGCTGTTTTTT. The full variable domain, completed using reference TRBV19 and TRBJ2-2, is DGGITQSPKYLFRKEGQNVTLSCEQNLNHDAMYWYRQDPGQGLRLIYYSQIVNDFQKGDIAEGYSVSREKKESFPLTVTSAQKNPTAFYLCASSMRLLGTYTGELFFGEGSRLTVL.

There are many counts of this clonotype. The J gene is TRBJ1-6, the V gene TRBV2, with TRBD1 matching 9 bases. Germline CDR1 and CDR2: SNHLY and FYNNEI. V dropped 6 bases and J dropped 7; count of bases not matched to a gene: 10. The CDR3 totals 16 residues. The CDR3 spells CASSQDRGRENSPLHF. DNA for the CDR3: TGTGCCAGCAGCCAGGACAGGGGTCGAGAGAATTCACCCCTCCACTTT. Variable domain in full (rest from reference TRBV2 and TRBJ1-6): EPEVTQTPSHQVTQMGQEVILRCVPISNHLYFYWYRQILGQKVEFLVSFYNNEISEKSEIFDDQFSVERPDGSNFTLKIRSTKLEDSAMYFCASSQDRGRENSPLHFGNGTRLTVT.

The V call is TRBV12-3 or TRBV12-4, the J call TRBJ2-1; D gene uncertain. Trimming took off 4 bases at V and 6 bases at J, with 10 bases between the two ends. There are 13 residues in the CDR3. CDR3 sequence reads: CASSSGTGNEQFF. The CDR3, as DNA: TGTGCCAGCAGTTCCGGCACCGGCAATGAGCAGTTCTTC.

About this clonotype: With a much larger clone just one base away, this may be a read error. The genes are TRBV5-1 and TRBJ1-1; tentatively, D is TRBD1 (5 bases). CDR1 and CDR2 from the germline V gene are SGHRS and YFSETQ. CDR3 length equals 15 residues. The ends were cut back, 0 bases at V and 5 bases at J, with 14 bases in the middle. The CDR3 DNA is TGCGCCAGCAGCTTGGTAGTCGCAGGGATAACTGAAGCTTTCTTT. Encoded protein: CASSLVVAGITEAFF.

The sample holds one count of this clonotype. At one of its ends the junction is not consistent with the germline gene, which may arise from a read error. The J gene is TRBJ2-3, the V gene TRBV7-2; D not certain. Germline V CDR1 and CDR2: SGHTA, FQGNSA. This CDR3 contains 15 residues. The CDR3 spells CASSQGQDPTDTQYF. CDR3 coding DNA: TGCGCCAGCAGCCAAGGTCAGGACCCCACAGATACGCAGTATTTT.

The chain has TRBV29-1 and TRBJ2-3; D gene ambiguous. V lost 4 bases and J lost 0, with 14 bases in between. CDR3 size: 15 residues. Germline CDR1 is SQVTM and CDR2 is ANQGSEA. The CDR3 DNA follows: TGCAGCGTTGTACCCTCCCGTAAAAGCACAGATACGCAGTATTTT. Encoded protein: CSVVPSRKSTDTQYF.

The chain joins TRBV15 to TRBJ2-3; D possibly corresponds to TRBD2 (6 bases). The CDR3 contains 16 residues. Germline V gives CDR1 LNHNV, CDR2 YYDKDF (reference sequence). Between the trimmed V and J ends, which lost 2 bases and 2 bases, there was a span of 14 bases. The CDR3 loop is CATSRTRRGTTDTQYF. CDR3 DNA sequence: TGTGCCACCAGCAGAACGCGCCGGGGGACCACAGATACGCAGTATTTT.

Points on this clonotype: The limits of the CDR3 on the DNA are not certain, so only TCRdb's listed CDR3 is given. The rearrangement uses TRBV19 and TRBJ2-2; the table calls TRBD1, which could not be checked here. The CDR3 contains 21 residues when both ends are counted. Germline CDR1 is LNHDA and CDR2 is SQIVND (reference sequence). The CDR3 here is CASSRDGKNIQYFGAGGELFF.

The chain joins TRBV24-1 to TRBJ2-5, with D hard to call. V was pared by 0 bases and J by 5 bases, with 6 bases between. The germline gives CDR1 KGHDR, CDR2 SFDVKD. This CDR3 spans 13 amino acids. The CDR3 DNA is TGTGCCACCAGTGATTTGCCGGACGAGACCCAGTACTTC. Its protein is CATSDLPDETQYF.

This clonotype was counted at least ten times. The chain employs TRBV5-6 and TRBJ1-1, with 9 bases identical to TRBD1. V dropped 2 bases and J dropped 4; count of bases not matched to a gene: 3. The CDR3 covers 14 residues. Germline V lookup: CDR1 SGHDT, CDR2 YYEEEE. CDR3 in amino acids: CASSFDRGATEAFF. As DNA, the CDR3 is TGTGCCAGCAGCTTTGACAGGGGGGCCACTGAAGCTTTCTTT.

The chain links TRBV11-2 to TRBJ2-7, with no clear D. The CDR3 loop spans 15 amino acids. The germline gives CDR1 SGHAT, CDR2 FQNNGV. V lost 5 bases, J lost 7 bases, and 21 bases lay in between. The CDR3 reads CASSRRQDPYNEQYF. The CDR3 nucleotides read TGTGCCAGCAGCAGACGACAAGACCCCTACAATGAGCAGTACTTC.

This clonotype was observed once. Being one base from a much bigger clone, this may be a read error. The CDR3 does not end in the conserved phenylalanine or tryptophan, so this is likely a read error. V gene TRBV19 combines with J gene TRBJ1-6; D may be TRBD1 (5 bases). The CDR3 loop spans 14 amino acids. V was clipped by 8 bases and J by 6 bases, with 14 bases between them. Germline CDR1 and CDR2: LNHDA and SQIVND (reference sequence). The CDR3 sequence is CASGDGKINSPLHS. Written as DNA, the CDR3 is TGTGCCAGTGGGGACGGAAAAATTAATTCACCCCTCCACTCT.

The V gene is TRBV7-9, the J gene TRBJ2-3, with a possible D match to TRBD2 (5 bases). Germline V gives CDR1 SEHNR, CDR2 FQNEAQ (reference sequence). Trimming left V 5 bases short and J 2 bases short, with 8 bases between. The CDR3 totals 13 residues. In nucleotides, the CDR3 is TGTGCCAGCAGCCTCGGGGACACAGATACGCAGTATTTT. Amino acid sequence: CASSLGDTDTQYF.

This clonotype was seen repeatedly, ten times or more. The rearrangement links TRBV20-1 to TRBJ1-2; TRBD1 is a possible D gene (6 bases). The CDR3 is 14 amino acids. Trimming took off 3 bases at V and 3 bases at J, with 14 bases between the two ends. CDR1 is DFQATT, CDR2 SNEGSKA, per germline (reference sequence). As DNA, the CDR3 is TGCAGTGCTAGCTCAACGACAGGTGACTATGGCTACACCTTC. Translated, it gives CSASSTTGDYGYTF.

This clonotype appeared a single time. A much larger clone differs by one base, so this may be a read error. The chain employs TRBV5-1 and TRBJ2-7; a possible D gene is TRBD2 (5 bases). The CDR3 loop spans 17 amino acids. Germline loops: CDR1 SGHRS, CDR2 YFSETQ. In DNA, the CDR3 is TGCGTCAGCAGCACAACCGCTAGCAGAACTAGCTCCTACGAGCAGTACTTC. Protein sequence: CVSSTTASRTSSYEQYF.

This clonotype was found a few times. V usage is TRBV7-9 and J usage is TRBJ2-3; perhaps TRBD2 as D (6 bases). CDR1 and CDR2 (germline): SEHNR, FQNEAQ (reference sequence). The V end lost 5 bases, the J end lost 4 bases, and 10 bases lay between the germline ends. The CDR3 sequence is 13 residues long. In DNA, the CDR3 is TGTGCCAGCAGCACGGACTACCCAGATACGCAGTATTTT. It encodes CASSTDYPDTQYF.

This clonotype appeared many times. V gene TRBV5-1 combines with J gene TRBJ1-4; D might be TRBD1 (5 bases). There are 14 residues in the CDR3. The germline gives CDR1 SGHRS, CDR2 YFSETQ. V gave up 4 bases and J gave up 6 bases, with 13 bases separating them. CDR3 loop: CASSPGRGHEKLFF. The DNA for the CDR3 is TGCGCCAGCAGCCCAGGGAGGGGTCATGAAAAACTGTTTTTT.

This rearrangement joins TRBV29-1 to TRBJ1-6, with D possibly being TRBD1 (5 bases). The CDR3 sequence is 12 residues long. V lost 5 bases and J 7 bases, leaving 9 bases between the germline ends. The germline CDR1 and CDR2 sequences are SQVTM and ANQGSEA. The CDR3 spells CSVRDGNSPLHF. The CDR3 bases are TGCAGCGTTAGGGACGGGAATTCACCCCTCCACTTT.

This clonotype appeared a single time. V is TRBV15 and J is TRBJ2-7; D possibly uses TRBD1 or TRBD2 (5 bases each). The CDR3 has 14 residues. Trimming shortened V by 0 bases and J by 6 bases, and 12 bases separated the two germline ends. Looked up from germline, CDR1 is LNHNV and CDR2 is YYDKDF (reference sequence). The CDR3 region has the DNA TGTGCCACCAGCAGAGATCACCCCGGGGCCGAGCAGTACTTC. It yields the protein CATSRDHPGAEQYF.

This clonotype was observed at least ten times. The chain uses TRBV7-2 and TRBJ2-2, with 8 bases fitting TRBD1. V trimming: 5 bases; J trimming: 4 bases; junction bases outside the gene matches: 9. The V gene's germline CDR1 is SGHTA and CDR2 FQGNSA. The CDR3 runs 16 residues. This CDR3 reads CASSPRQGSGTGELFF. The CDR3 nucleotides read TGTGCCAGCAGCCCTCGACAGGGGTCGGGCACCGGGGAGCTGTTTTTT.

V gene TRBV9 combines with J gene TRBJ2-3; D is unresolved. There are 16 residues in the CDR3. Germline CDR1 and CDR2: SGDLS and YYNGEE. Trimming stripped 2 bases from V and 0 bases from J, with 13 bases between. CDR3 DNA: TGTGCCAGCAGCGTCGACCGACGACATAGCACAGATACGCAGTATTTT. Translation gives CASSVDRRHSTDTQYF.

This clonotype was seen at least ten times. The chain joins TRBV19 to TRBJ1-1; D is perhaps TRBD1 (6 bases). V was clipped by 5 bases and J by 7 bases, with 11 bases between them. The CDR3 consists of 12 residues. CDR1 LNHDA and CDR2 SQIVND come from the germline V gene (reference sequence). CDR3 sequence: CASSYGTLEAFF. The CDR3 DNA is TGTGCCAGTAGTTACGGGACACTTGAAGCTTTCTTT.

Ten or more counts support this clonotype. The genes are TRBV29-1 and TRBJ1-1, with TRBD1 as a possible D gene (5 bases). V was trimmed by 3 bases and J by 4 bases, leaving 15 bases between them. The CDR3 length is 14 residues. CDR1 and CDR2 (germline): SQVTM, ANQGSEA. The DNA for the CDR3 is TGCAGCGTTGATGCTGGCAGGGCGTTCACTGAAGCTTTCTTT. This translates into CSVDAGRAFTEAFF. Complete variable domain (other parts from reference TRBV29-1 and TRBJ1-1): SAVISQKPSRDICQRGTSLTIQCQVDSQVTMMFWYRQQPGQSLTLIATANQGSEATYESGFVIDKFPISRPNLTFSTLTVSNMSPEDSSIYLCSVDAGRAFTEAFFGQGTRLTVV.

This clonotype was seen many times. This chain links TRBV12-3 or TRBV12-4 with TRBJ1-6; a possible D gene is TRBD1 (5 bases). The CDR3 sequence is 12 residues long. V dropped 5 bases and J dropped 9 bases, with 8 bases sitting between them. In nucleotides, the CDR3 is TGTGCCAGCAGTACTCAGGGTTCACCCCTCCACTTT. Protein sequence: CASSTQGSPLHF.